These 27 T cell receptor beta chains were sequenced from one sample in a study of blood T cell repertoires in COVID-19. Some clones are missing from TCRdb's copy, which holds only in-frame ones; the method was immunoSEQ multiplex PCR. The sample holds 110,000 to 150,000 clones; around 81% are singletons and the top ten take over 4%. Sequencing was carried out using peripheral blood. These receptors came from a woman between 45 and 60 years old with acute or convalescent COVID-19.

The genes are TRBV19 and TRBJ2-2, with 7 positions matching TRBD2. Per the germline V gene, CDR1 is LNHDA and CDR2 is SQIVND (reference sequence). The junction had 14 bases not matched to a gene; V was cut back by 6 bases and J by 7 bases. The CDR3 extends over 16 amino acids. The CDR3 is CASSPRRGVYGGELFF. The CDR3 DNA is TGTGCCAGTAGCCCCCGCCGGGGGGTGTATGGCGGGGAGCTGTTTTTT.

The chain has TRBV4-2 and TRBJ1-3; D gene uncertain. The CDR3 is 16 amino acids. Germline V gene data show CDR1 as LGHNA and CDR2 as YNFKEQ. Trimming shortened V by 4 bases and J by 0 bases, and 13 bases separated the two germline ends. The CDR3 loop reads CASSPGEMASGNTIYF. CDR3 in DNA: TGTGCCAGCAGCCCCGGGGAGATGGCCTCTGGAAACACCATATATTTT.

A remark on this clone: The same CDR3 can be traced to other DNA sequences in this sample. The rearrangement joins TRBV5-1 to TRBJ1-2; D is unclear. CDR1 and CDR2 (germline): SGHRS, YFSETQ. V lost 0 bases and J 4 bases, leaving 7 bases between the germline ends. The CDR3 runs 13 residues. The CDR3 sequence is CASSLDSSYGYTF. The CDR3, as DNA: TGCGCCAGCAGCTTGGACAGTTCCTATGGCTACACCTTC.

The genes are TRBV2 and TRBJ2-3; TRBD2 matches 10 bases. The V gene end was trimmed by 8 bases and the J gene end by 7 bases; junction bases not matched to a gene: 6. The V gene's germline CDR1 is SNHLY and CDR2 FYNNEI. This CDR3 region has 13 residues. The CDR3 coding sequence is TGTGCCAGCTGCGCAGCGGGGGGGAATACGCAGTATTTT. It yields the protein CASCAAGGNTQYF. The full variable domain, its missing parts supplied by reference TRBV2 and TRBJ2-3, is EPEVTQTPSHQVTQMGQEVILRCVPISNHLYFYWYRQILGQKVEFLVSFYNNEISEKSEIFDDQFSVERPDGSNFTLKIRSTKLEDSAMYFCASCAAGGNTQYFGPGTRLTVL.

V and J are TRBV4-2 and TRBJ2-1; 9 nucleotides match TRBD2. The germline gives CDR1 LGHNA, CDR2 YNFKEQ. J was trimmed by 6 bases and V by 0 bases; bases with no gene match: 3. The CDR3 has 15 amino acids. The CDR3 coding sequence is TGTGCCAGCAGCCAAGAGGTAGCGGGGGCCAATGAGCAGTTCTTC. Translation: CASSQEVAGANEQFF.

This clone was counted a single time. The chain is built from TRBV7-2 and TRBJ1-2, with 7 bases aligning to TRBD1. Trimming cost V 5 bases and J 8 bases; bases outside gene matches: 8. This CDR3 has 13 residues. Per germline, CDR1 SGHTA and CDR2 FQGNSA. The CDR3 spells CASSPPGTAGYTF. In DNA, the CDR3 is TGTGCCAGCAGCCCCCCCGGGACAGCGGGCTACACCTTC.

This clone has only a few counts. This CDR3 is CASSLEVATGNEAFF. The CDR3 DNA reads TGTGCCAGCAGCTTAGAAGTAGCCACAGGGAATGAAGCTTTCTTT. This chain uses TRBV7-6 with TRBJ1-1; possibly TRBD1 for D (6 bases). Germline V gene data show CDR1 as SGHVS and CDR2 as FNYEAQ. CDR3 length: 15 amino acids. Between the trimmed V and J ends, which lost 1 base and 7 bases, there was a span of 16 bases.

This chain joins TRBV6-2 or TRBV6-3 and TRBJ1-1; a weak D match, TRBD1 (6 bases). The CDR3 runs 17 residues. Per germline, CDR1 MNHEY and CDR2 SVGEGT. V was clipped by 4 bases and J by 2 bases, with 20 bases between them. DNA of the CDR3: TGTGCCAGCAGTTCAACGCCCTACGACAGGCAAAACACTGAAGCTTTCTTT. It translates to CASSSTPYDRQNTEAFF.

The chain combines TRBV18 with TRBJ1-3, with 9 bases matching TRBD1. Germline assignment: CDR1 KGHSH and CDR2 LQKENI. The CDR3 is made up of 16 amino acids. J was trimmed by 2 bases and V by 2 bases; bases with no gene match: 4. The CDR3 loop reads CASSPTGTGPGNTIYF. CDR3 DNA: TGTGCCAGCTCACCAACCGGGACAGGGCCTGGAAACACCATATATTTT.

V and J are TRBV5-1 and TRBJ1-6; unclear D gene. There are 13 residues in the CDR3. Trimming cost V 0 bases and J 7 bases, with 5 bases left between them. Looked up from germline, CDR1 is SGHRS and CDR2 is YFSETQ. CDR3 sequence (DNA): TGCGCCAGCAGCTTGGATCAGAATTCACCCCTCCACTTT. It translates to CASSLDQNSPLHF.

The chain has TRBV11-3 and TRBJ2-3; D may be TRBD2 (7 bases). Germline CDR1 and CDR2: SGHNT and YENEEA. Trimming took off 3 bases at V and 5 bases at J, with 12 bases between the two ends. The CDR3 sequence is 14 residues long. In nucleotides, the CDR3 is TGTGCCAGCAGCTTGGGGGGGGCCGAAGATACGCAGTATTTT. Encoded protein: CASSLGGAEDTQYF. The complete variable domain, with remaining parts taken from reference TRBV11-3 and TRBJ2-3, reads EAGVVQSPRYKIIEKKQPVAFWCNPISGHNTLYWYLQNLGQGPELLIRYENEEAVDDSQLPKDRFSAERLKGVDSTLKIQPAELGDSAVYLCASSLGGAEDTQYFGPGTRLTVL.

V gene TRBV7-9 combines with J gene TRBJ1-1; TRBD1 matches 7 bases. CDR1 and CDR2 (germline): SEHNR, FQNEAQ (reference sequence). J gave up 2 bases and V 6 bases, and 12 bases lay outside the gene matches. The CDR3 covers 16 residues. The CDR3 DNA is TGTGCCAGCAGGGATTACTCGGGACAGAGCAACACTGAAGCTTTCTTT. Its translation is CASRDYSGQSNTEAFF. The whole variable domain, remainder taken from reference TRBV7-9 and TRBJ1-1, is DTGVSQNPRHKITKRGQNVTFRCDPISEHNRLYWYRQTLGQGPEFLTYFQNEAQLEKSRLLSDRFSAERPKGSFSTLEIQRTEQGDSAMYLCASRDYSGQSNTEAFFGQGTRLTVV.

In this sample, this clone turned up once. The chain combines TRBV6-5 with TRBJ1-1; D is unresolved. Per germline, CDR1 MNHEY and CDR2 SVGAGI. V was cut by 5 bases and J by 4 bases, with 11 bases left in between. The CDR3 loop spans 13 amino acids. CDR3 amino acids: CASSPLGLTEAFF. The CDR3 DNA is TGTGCCAGCAGTCCCCTCGGTCTCACTGAAGCTTTCTTT.

V is TRBV28 and J is TRBJ1-6, with a tentative D call TRBD1 (5 bases). Germline CDR1 and CDR2: MDHEN and SYDVKM. Between the trimmed V and J ends, which lost 6 bases and 10 bases, there was a span of 19 bases. This CDR3 has 15 amino acids. The CDR3 region is CASSPRGGVSSPLHF. The CDR3 coding sequence is TGTGCCAGCAGCCCACGGGGAGGGGTCTCCTCACCCCTCCACTTT.

This chain joins TRBV9 and TRBJ2-1; D perhaps matches TRBD2 (6 bases). Germline-derived CDR1 and CDR2 are SGDLS and YYNGEE. The CDR3 has 14 residues. V was clipped by 4 bases and J by 4 bases, with 12 bases between them. Here the CDR3 reads CASSQRESYNEQFF. The CDR3 DNA is TGTGCCAGCAGCCAACGGGAGAGTTACAATGAGCAGTTCTTC.

The J gene is TRBJ1-1, the V gene TRBV3-1 (or the pseudogene TRBV3-2), with D maybe TRBD1 (5 bases). There are 12 residues in the CDR3. Germline CDR1 reads LGHDT; CDR2 reads YNNKEL (reference sequence). Deletions cut 6 bases from V and 5 bases from J, with 10 bases between. The CDR3 protein is CASSYGGTEAFF. CDR3 nucleotides: TGTGCCAGCAGTTACGGGGGAACTGAAGCTTTCTTT.

This chain uses TRBV30 with TRBJ1-5, with D perhaps TRBD1 (5 bases). Germline V gives CDR1 GTSNPN, CDR2 SVGIG (reference sequence). Trimming stripped 2 bases from V and 3 bases from J, with 8 bases between. CDR3 length: 13 amino acids. The CDR3 is CAWSRDYNQPQHF. The DNA for the CDR3 is TGTGCCTGGAGTCGGGACTACAATCAGCCCCAGCATTTT. Full variable domain (missing parts from reference TRBV30 and TRBJ1-5): SQTIHQWPATLVQPVGSPLSLECTVEGTSNPNLYWYRQAAGRGLQLLFYSVGIGQISSEVPQNLSASRPQDRQFILSSKKLLLSDSGFYLCAWSRDYNQPQHFGDGTRLSIL.

This clone showed up just once. The gene calls are TRBV5-1 and TRBJ1-1, with TRBD1 as a possible D gene (5 bases). V gave up 4 bases and J gave up 6 bases, with 10 bases separating them. CDR3 size: 12 residues. Looked up from germline, CDR1 is SGHRS and CDR2 is YFSETQ. The CDR3 nucleotides read TGCGCCAGCAGCCAGGGTGTCGCTGAAGCTTTCTTT. Amino acids: CASSQGVAEAFF. Looking up the rest from reference TRBV5-1 and TRBJ1-1 gives the full variable domain: KAGVTQTPRYLIKTRGQQVTLSCSPISGHRSVSWYQQTPGQGLQFLFEYFSETQRNKGNFPGRFSGRQFSNSRSEMNVSTLELGDSALYLCASSQGVAEAFFGQGTRLTVV.

This clone was recorded only once. The chain has TRBV7-3 and TRBJ2-3, with D unclear. CDR1 SGHTA and CDR2 FQGTGA come from the germline V gene. The CDR3 spans 12 residues. V dropped 2 bases and J dropped 6 bases, with 6 bases sitting between them. CDR3 coding DNA: TGTGCCAGCAGCTTATTTGAGGATACGCAGTATTTT. Translated, it gives CASSLFEDTQYF.

The CDR3 sequence is CASSQDFHSNQPQHF. In DNA form, the CDR3 reads TGCGCCAGCAGCCAAGATTTCCATAGCAATCAGCCCCAGCATTTT. The V and J genes are TRBV4-3 and TRBJ1-5; no firm D call. The V gene's germline CDR1 is LGHNA and CDR2 YSLEER. The V end was cut by 0 bases, the J end by 0 bases, with 6 bases between. This CDR3 is built from 15 residues.

This rearrangement joins TRBV12-3 or TRBV12-4 to TRBJ1-2; a weak D match, TRBD1 (6 bases). The CDR3 has 13 amino acids. The ends were cut back, 4 bases at V and 4 bases at J, with 10 bases in the middle. CDR3 protein: CASSSTDSYGYTF. CDR3 DNA sequence: TGTGCCAGCAGTTCTACGGACAGCTATGGCTACACCTTC.

J is TRBJ1-4 and V is TRBV4-3; 8 bases are a match to TRBD1. Germline CDR1 reads LGHNA; CDR2 reads YSLEER. The CDR3 totals 15 residues. Losses at the gene ends were 0 bases for V and 8 bases for J; bases not matched to a gene: 5. DNA of the CDR3: TGCGCCAGCAGCCAAGAGGACAGGGCGAGGGAAAAACTGTTTTTT. As protein: CASSQEDRAREKLFF.

V usage is TRBV2 and J usage is TRBJ1-2; D is undetermined. Germline V gene sequence: CDR1 SNHLY, CDR2 FYNNEI. Trimming cost V 1 base and J 0 bases, with 9 bases left between them. This CDR3 contains 15 residues. The CDR3 loop is CASSEVTVPNYGYTF. The CDR3 DNA is TGTGCCAGCAGTGAAGTCACAGTGCCTAACTATGGCTACACCTTC.

The gene calls are TRBV6-2 or TRBV6-3 and TRBJ2-2, with 10 bases lining up with TRBD1. The junction had 4 bases not matched to a gene; V was cut back by 6 bases and J by 3 bases. There are 15 residues in the CDR3. Per the germline V gene, CDR1 is MNHEY and CDR2 is SVGEGT. The CDR3 sequence is CASSTGTGDTGELFF. The DNA of the CDR3 is TGTGCCAGCAGCACCGGGACAGGGGACACCGGGGAGCTGTTTTTT.

The chain couples TRBV7-3 to TRBJ2-1, with TRBD1 identical over 8 bases. Per germline, CDR1 SGHTA and CDR2 FQGTGA. J was trimmed by 1 base and V by 5 bases; bases with no gene match: 10. The length of the CDR3 is 17 residues. CDR3 in amino acids: CASSPPLQGGSYNEQFF. In nucleotides, the CDR3 is TGTGCCAGCAGCCCCCCCCTACAGGGGGGTTCCTACAATGAGCAGTTCTTC.

The gene calls are TRBV6-6 and TRBJ1-5; no firm D call. Per germline, CDR1 MNHNY and CDR2 SVGAGI (reference sequence). The CDR3 sequence is 14 residues long. Trimming stripped 2 bases from V and 7 bases from J, with 12 bases between. In nucleotides, the CDR3 is TGTGCCAGCAGTTACGATTCCCGACAACAGCCCCAGCATTTT. Its translation: CASSYDSRQQPQHF.

CDR3 sequence (DNA): TGTGCCAGCAGCCTAGGGGACACTGAAGCTTTCTTT. This codes for CASSLGDTEAFF. The V gene is TRBV3-1 (or the pseudogene TRBV3-2), the J gene TRBJ1-1; D possibly corresponds to TRBD1 (5 bases). Trimming cost V 4 bases and J 3 bases, with 6 bases left between them. Looked up from germline, CDR1 is LGHDT and CDR2 is YNNKEL (reference sequence). There are 12 residues in the CDR3.